The 26 T cell receptor beta chains given below trace back to one sample, sequenced in a study of blood T cells in healthy people across ages. Primers used in a second PCR of roughly 7 to 12 cycles were a sample-barcoded 5' primer and a J-beta primer mix. TCRdb reprocessed the 5' RACE reads with MiXCR, giving one entry per CDR3 protein. This table holds some 760,000 distinct CDR3 sequences, roughly 25% found once. This same sample was also part of a study on T cells of mothers and their children.

Input material: blood. These receptor sequences come from a boy between 10 and 17 years old in good health.

J is TRBJ1-2 and V is TRBV7-9, with unresolved D. The CDR3 loop spans 14 amino acids. CDR1 and CDR2 from the germline V gene are SEHNR and FQNEAQ (reference sequence). Between the trimmed V and J ends, which lost 4 bases and 8 bases, there was a span of 17 bases. CDR3 bases: TGTGCCAGCAGCTCTCCTGGCGCGCCGAACGGCTACACCTTC. Translation: CASSSPGAPNGYTF.

V gene TRBV7-9 combines with J gene TRBJ1-2; TRBD1 is a possible D gene (6 bases). Trimming stripped 3 bases from V and 4 bases from J, with 12 bases between. This CDR3 has 14 amino acids. Per the germline V gene, CDR1 is SEHNR and CDR2 is FQNEAQ (reference sequence). The CDR3 loop is CASSFVQGLYGYTF. The CDR3 nucleotides are TGTGCCAGCAGCTTTGTTCAGGGGCTCTATGGCTACACCTTC.

This clonotype was observed once. The genes are TRBV19 and TRBJ1-5; TRBD1 aligns across 9 bases. The CDR3 length is 16 residues. Trimming removed 3 bases from V and 0 bases from J; junction bases left unmatched: 3. Germline V CDR1 and CDR2: LNHDA, SQIVND (reference sequence). The CDR3 DNA reads TGTGCCAGTAGTATGGGGACAGGGAGTAGCAATCAGCCCCAGCATTTT. Its protein product is CASSMGTGSSNQPQHF.

V gene TRBV10-2 combines with J gene TRBJ2-5; 11 nucleotides line up with TRBD2. The end of the DNA aligns better with TRBJ2-1, so the J call may be wrong. CDR1 WSHSY and CDR2 SAAADI come from the germline V gene. The CDR3 has 14 amino acids. The CDR3 protein is CASSYTSGGNEQFF. Written as DNA, the CDR3 is TGCGCCAGCAGTTACACTAGCGGGGGTAATGAGCAGTTCTTC.

This clonotype showed up just a few times. J is TRBJ2-5 and V is TRBV2; 10 bases align to TRBD2. The tail of the sequence fits TRBJ2-1 better, so the J call may be wrong. The V gene's germline CDR1 is SNHLY and CDR2 FYNNEI. The CDR3 is 14 amino acids. CDR3 residues: CASIRLAGLNEQFF. CDR3 DNA: TGTGCCAGCATTAGACTAGCGGGCTTGAATGAGCAGTTCTTC.

The chain links TRBV27 to TRBJ1-1; D gene uncertain. V was clipped by 8 bases and J by 1 base, with 11 bases between them. Germline assignment: CDR1 MNHEY and CDR2 SMNVEV (reference sequence). The length of the CDR3 is 13 residues. The CDR3 loop reads CASREMRNTEAFF. DNA for the CDR3: TGTGCCAGCCGCGAGATGCGGAACACTGAAGCTTTCTTT.

V is TRBV5-6 and J is TRBJ2-1; TRBD2 agrees at 8 bases. The DNA end favors TRBJ2-5, so the J call may be wrong. Germline loops: CDR1 SGHDT, CDR2 YYEEEE. The CDR3 has 15 residues. CDR3 sequence: CASSLQGLDLETQYF. CDR3 nucleotide sequence: TGTGCCAGCAGCTTACAGGGACTAGACCTAGAGACCCAGTACTTC.

The chain couples TRBV7-2 to TRBJ2-7; 7 bases fit TRBD2. Looked up from germline, CDR1 is SGHTA and CDR2 is FQGNSA. The junction had 11 bases not matched to a gene; V was cut back by 7 bases and J by 5 bases. The CDR3 loop spans 14 amino acids. In nucleotides, the CDR3 is TGTGCCAGCACCAGCGCTGCGGGAGCGGACGAGCAGTACTTC. Protein product: CASTSAAGADEQYF.

The V and J genes are TRBV7-2 and TRBJ1-3; D unclear. The CDR3 runs to 15 residues. Germline V gene lookup returns CDR1 SGHTA and CDR2 FQGNSA. V lost 1 base to trimming and J lost 0 bases, with 7 bases between them. CDR3 DNA sequence: TGTGCCAGCAGCTTAGTGGCCAGCTCTGGAAACACCATATATTTT. Amino acid sequence: CASSLVASSGNTIYF. The whole variable domain, remainder taken from reference TRBV7-2 and TRBJ1-3, is GAGVSQSPSNKVTEKGKDVELRCDPISGHTALYWYRQSLGQGLEFLIYFQGNSAPDKSGLPSDRFSAERTGGSVSTLTIQRTQQEDSAVYLCASSLVASSGNTIYFGEGSWLTVV.

This clonotype was seen a handful of times. This sequence joins TRBV6-5 and TRBJ1-2; 7 positions agree with TRBD1. V lost 2 bases to trimming and J lost 5 bases; unmatched junction nucleotides: 11. The CDR3 has 16 amino acids. Germline V gives CDR1 MNHEY, CDR2 SVGAGI. The CDR3 reads CASSYESDGRGYGYTF. In nucleotides, the CDR3 is TGTGCCAGCAGTTACGAGTCCGACGGCAGGGGGTATGGCTACACCTTC.

This clonotype occurred a few times. The chain links TRBV12-5 to TRBJ2-5; 7 positions match TRBD1. The assigned J gene may be wrong: the sequence end matches TRBJ2-7 better. Germline V gene sequence: CDR1 LGHNT, CDR2 FRNRAP. The CDR3 has 14 amino acids. The CDR3 is CASGLGTVYYEQYF. The DNA for the CDR3 is TGTGCTAGTGGTCTCGGGACAGTCTACTACGAGCAGTACTTC.

The CDR3 region is CSGNPGQGGFNEQFF. CDR3 in DNA: TGCAGTGGGAACCCGGGACAGGGGGGCTTTAATGAGCAGTTCTTC. The rearrangement joins TRBV20-1 to TRBJ2-1; 11 bases align to TRBD1. The CDR3 length is 15 residues. The V gene's germline CDR1 is DFQATT and CDR2 SNEGSKA (reference sequence). V was clipped by 7 bases and J by 7 bases; unmatched bases: 12.

The table lists this clonotype with many counts. The chain uses TRBV20-1 and TRBJ2-5; D is possibly TRBD1 (6 bases). This CDR3 spans 12 amino acids. Germline lookup yields CDR1 DFQATT and CDR2 SNEGSKA (reference sequence). V was shortened by 6 bases and J by 2 bases, with 10 bases between the two germline ends. The CDR3 loop reads CSASGVQETQYF. The CDR3 DNA sequence: TGCAGTGCCTCAGGGGTTCAAGAGACCCAGTACTTC.

J is TRBJ1-4 and V is TRBV2, with D hard to call. Trimming left V 6 bases short and J 4 bases short, with 21 bases between. Germline values: CDR1 SNHLY, CDR2 FYNNEI. This CDR3 spans 17 amino acids. The DNA of the CDR3 is TGTGCCAGCAGCGTCGAACCCACAAGGCAAGATAATGAAAAACTGTTTTTT. As protein: CASSVEPTRQDNEKLFF. Filled out from reference TRBV2 and TRBJ1-4, the complete variable domain reads EPEVTQTPSHQVTQMGQEVILRCVPISNHLYFYWYRQILGQKVEFLVSFYNNEISEKSEIFDDQFSVERPDGSNFTLKIRSTKLEDSAMYFCASSVEPTRQDNEKLFFGSGTQLSVL.

V usage is TRBV24-1 and J usage is TRBJ2-5; 8 bases fit TRBD2. This CDR3 contains 15 residues. CDR1 and CDR2 (germline): KGHDR, SFDVKD. Germline trimming cut 4 bases from V and 4 bases from J; bases unmatched to any gene: 7. CDR3: CATSDPGGGPETQYF. CDR3 in DNA: TGTGCCACCAGTGACCCCGGGGGGGGGCCAGAGACCCAGTACTTC.

The chain joins TRBV5-6 to TRBJ1-4; D is unclear. V gave up 1 base and J gave up 7 bases, with 20 bases separating them. The CDR3 consists of 17 residues. CDR1 is SGHDT and CDR2 is YYEEEE in the germline V gene. The CDR3 nucleotides are TGTGCCAGCAGCTTGTGGCCGCCCGACATGGTTGGTGAAAAACTGTTTTTT. Encoded protein: CASSLWPPDMVGEKLFF.

The genes are TRBV29-1 and TRBJ1-1; no definite D call. The CDR3 has 13 amino acids. Germline assignment: CDR1 SQVTM and CDR2 ANQGSEA. Trimming cost V 4 bases and J 3 bases, with 12 bases left between them. The CDR3 sequence is CSVGDARDTEAFF. The DNA of the CDR3 is TGCAGCGTTGGAGATGCCCGGGACACTGAAGCTTTCTTT.

This clonotype was observed a handful of times. The genes are TRBV11-1 and TRBJ2-7, with a weak D call TRBD2 (6 bases). Germline lookup yields CDR1 SGHAT and CDR2 FQDESV (reference sequence). The V and J ends lost 0 bases and 0 bases respectively, with 15 bases between them. CDR3 length: 17 residues. The CDR3 DNA follows: TGTGCCAGCAGCTTAGCGGGAGGTGGCGAGAGCTCCTACGAGCAGTACTTC. This gives the protein CASSLAGGGESSYEQYF.

Only a few counts were recorded for this clonotype. The chain carries TRBV9 and TRBJ2-5; D might be TRBD2 (6 bases). The end of the DNA aligns better with TRBJ2-1, so the J call may be wrong. The CDR3 is made up of 15 amino acids. From germline, CDR1 is SGDLS and CDR2 YYNGEE. In DNA, the CDR3 is TGTGCCAGCAGCGTAGGCGGGAATGATTACAATGAGCAGTTCTTC. Encoded protein: CASSVGGNDYNEQFF.

There are a few counts of this clonotype. The rearrangement uses TRBV12-5 and TRBJ2-7, with D perhaps TRBD1 (6 bases). The V gene's germline CDR1 is LGHNT and CDR2 FRNRAP. This CDR3 has 14 amino acids. The V and J ends lost 6 bases and 2 bases respectively, with 14 bases between them. CDR3 residues: CASGPHGGPYEQYF. The CDR3 DNA sequence: TGTGCTAGTGGACCCCATGGGGGCCCCTACGAGCAGTACTTC.

This rearrangement joins TRBV6-5 to TRBJ2-1; 9 nucleotides line up with TRBD2. Germline V gives CDR1 MNHEY, CDR2 SVGAGI. CDR3 length: 14 amino acids. Trimming cost V 2 bases and J 10 bases; bases outside gene matches: 6. The DNA for the CDR3 is TGTGCCAGCAGTTACCTCCTAGCGGGGAGAGAGCAGTTCTTC. It codes for CASSYLLAGREQFF.

The chain couples TRBV15 to TRBJ1-4; no clear D gene. Trimming took 2 bases from V and 2 from J, leaving 9 bases between them. The germline V gene encodes CDR1 LNHNV and CDR2 YYDKDF (reference sequence). This CDR3 spans 15 amino acids. The DNA for the CDR3 is TGTGCCACCAGCAGATATCTTGGGACTAATGAAAAACTGTTTTTT. Its protein is CATSRYLGTNEKLFF. Based on the CDR3 plus reference TRBV15 and TRBJ1-4, the full variable domain is DAMVIQNPRYQVTQFGKPVTLSCSQTLNHNVMYWYQQKSSQAPKLLFHYYDKDFNNEADTPDNFQSRRPNTSFCFLDIRSPGLGDTAMYLCATSRYLGTNEKLFFGSGTQLSVL.

The V gene is TRBV12-3 or TRBV12-4, the J gene TRBJ2-5; maybe TRBD1 (5 bases). This CDR3 contains 11 residues. Trimming removed 2 bases at V and 13 bases at J, with 11 bases between. The CDR3 protein is CASSLLGHPYF. The CDR3 DNA is TGTGCCAGCAGTTTATTAGGACATCCGTACTTC.

This clonotype appeared a few times. Written as DNA, the CDR3 is TGTGCCACCAGTCCGTCCACAGATACGCAGTATTTT. Translating gives CATSPSTDTQYF. The rearrangement links TRBV15 to TRBJ2-3; D is unresolved. Germline V gives CDR1 LNHNV, CDR2 YYDKDF (reference sequence). The germline V and J ends were trimmed by 6 bases and 2 bases, with 6 bases remaining between them. The CDR3 is 12 amino acids.

This clonotype was counted a few times. The CDR3 here is CASSLVTANGEQYF. CDR3 nucleotides: TGTGCCAGCAGCTTAGTGACGGCCAACGGGGAGCAGTACTTC. This rearrangement joins TRBV7-8 to TRBJ2-7; no clear D gene. Germline V CDR1 and CDR2: SGHVS, FQNEAQ. Trimming shortened V by 1 base and J by 7 bases, and 14 bases separated the two germline ends. CDR3 length: 14 residues.

This clonotype appeared a few times. The chain employs TRBV4-1 and TRBJ2-7; D perhaps matches TRBD2 (5 bases). The length of the CDR3 is 15 residues. Trimming removed 0 bases from V and 3 bases from J, with 12 bases in between. Per germline, CDR1 MGHRA and CDR2 YSYEKL. CDR3 DNA: TGCGCCAGCAGCCAAGATCGGGGTGAGGTCTACGAGCAGTACTTC. It codes for CASSQDRGEVYEQYF.